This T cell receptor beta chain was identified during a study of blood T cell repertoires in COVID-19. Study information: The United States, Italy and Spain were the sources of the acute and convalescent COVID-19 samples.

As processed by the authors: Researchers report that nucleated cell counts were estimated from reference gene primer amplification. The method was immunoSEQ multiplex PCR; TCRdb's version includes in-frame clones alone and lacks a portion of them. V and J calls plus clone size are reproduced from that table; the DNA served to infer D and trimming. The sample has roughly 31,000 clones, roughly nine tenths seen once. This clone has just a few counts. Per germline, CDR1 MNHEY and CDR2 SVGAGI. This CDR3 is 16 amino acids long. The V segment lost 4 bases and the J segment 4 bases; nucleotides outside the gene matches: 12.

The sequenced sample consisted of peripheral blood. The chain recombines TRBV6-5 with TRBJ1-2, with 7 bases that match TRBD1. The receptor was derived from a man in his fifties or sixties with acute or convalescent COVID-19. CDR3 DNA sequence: TGTGCCAGCAGTTCACATACAGGGGACCCCGGCTATGGCTACACCTTC. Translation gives CASSSHTGDPGYGYTF.